This paragraph reports one T cell receptor (beta chain). Its antigen is currently unknown. This entry is derived from a study of T cell responses to AZD1222 COVID-19 vaccine. Study-wide results and limits: Only a handful of AZD1222 recipients, roughly 6 in all, had baseline seropositivity. Targeting of unmutated variant regions was reportedly seen in nearly half of spike-specific TCRs. Clonal diversity may have been underestimated in mostly white British donors.

V was trimmed by 5 bases and J by 0 bases, leaving 14 bases between them. CDR1 is SNHLY and CDR2 is FYNNEI in the germline V gene. This CDR3 has 17 residues. Only in-frame clones appear in the TCRdb table, and some are missing; sequencing was by immunoSEQ multiplex PCR. The data show roughly 100,000 clones, about 81% seen once. The V and J genes are TRBV2 and TRBJ1-6; maybe TRBD1 (5 bases). The source was peripheral blood, collected 28 days after the second AZD1222 dose. The receptor's source is an adult who received the AZD1222 COVID-19 vaccine. This chain's CDR3 is CASSSGTWSSYNSPLHF. The CDR3, as DNA: TGTGCCAGCAGTTCCGGGACCTGGAGCTCCTATAATTCACCCCTCCACTTT. Drawing the rest from reference TRBV2 and TRBJ1-6, the complete variable domain is EPEVTQTPSHQVTQMGQEVILRCVPISNHLYFYWYRQILGQKVEFLVSFYNNEISEKSEIFDDQFSVERPDGSNFTLKIRSTKLEDSAMYFCASSSGTWSSYNSPLHFGNGTRLTVT.